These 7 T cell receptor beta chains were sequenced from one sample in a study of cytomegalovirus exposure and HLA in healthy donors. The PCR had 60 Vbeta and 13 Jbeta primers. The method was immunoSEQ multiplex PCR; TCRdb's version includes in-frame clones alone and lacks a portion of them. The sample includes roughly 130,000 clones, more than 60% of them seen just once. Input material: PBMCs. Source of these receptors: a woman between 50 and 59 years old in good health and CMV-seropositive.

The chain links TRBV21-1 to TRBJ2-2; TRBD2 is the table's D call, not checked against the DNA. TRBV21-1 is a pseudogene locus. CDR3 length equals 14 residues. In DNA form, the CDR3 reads TGTGCCAGCAGCAAGATCATTAGCACCGGGGAGCTGTTTTTT. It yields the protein CASSKIISTGELFF.

Here the CDR3 reads CASSLETSGGYNEQFF. The CDR3 DNA follows: TGTGCCAGCAGCTTAGAGACTAGCGGGGGGTACAATGAGCAGTTCTTC. V and J are TRBV7-2 and TRBJ2-1, with 13 bases fitting TRBD2. Per the germline V gene, CDR1 is SGHTA and CDR2 is FQGNSA. This CDR3 region has 16 residues. The ends lost 1 base at V and 4 bases at J; junction bases unmatched: 1.

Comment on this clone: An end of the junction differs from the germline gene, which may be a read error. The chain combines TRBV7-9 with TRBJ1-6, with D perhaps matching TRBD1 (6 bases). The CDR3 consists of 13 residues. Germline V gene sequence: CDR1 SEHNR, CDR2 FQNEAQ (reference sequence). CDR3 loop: CSSSLQGGSPLHF. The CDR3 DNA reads TGTTCCAGCTCCCTACAGGGTGGTTCACCCCTCCACTTT.

The CDR3 bases are TGTGCCAGCAGCTTAGAGACAGAGCAAGAGACCCAGTACTTC. This translates into CASSLETEQETQYF. The rearrangement links TRBV13 to TRBJ2-5, with D possibly being TRBD1 (5 bases). V shed 1 base and J shed 2 bases, with 8 bases lying between them. This CDR3 spans 14 amino acids. Germline V gene sequence: CDR1 PRHDT, CDR2 FYEKMQ (reference sequence).

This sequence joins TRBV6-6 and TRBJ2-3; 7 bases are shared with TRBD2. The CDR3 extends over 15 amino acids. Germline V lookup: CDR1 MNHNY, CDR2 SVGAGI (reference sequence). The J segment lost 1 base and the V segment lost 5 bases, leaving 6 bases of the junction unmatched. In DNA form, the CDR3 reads TGTGCCAGCAGTAAGCGGGGTGGCGGCACAGATACGCAGTATTTT. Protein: CASSKRGGGTDTQYF.

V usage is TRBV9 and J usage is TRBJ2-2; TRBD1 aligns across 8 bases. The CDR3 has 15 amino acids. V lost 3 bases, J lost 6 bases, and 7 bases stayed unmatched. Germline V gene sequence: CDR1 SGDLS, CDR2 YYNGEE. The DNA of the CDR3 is TGTGCCAGCAGCGGCCCGGGACAGGTAGCCGGGGAGCTGTTTTTT. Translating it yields CASSGPGQVAGELFF.

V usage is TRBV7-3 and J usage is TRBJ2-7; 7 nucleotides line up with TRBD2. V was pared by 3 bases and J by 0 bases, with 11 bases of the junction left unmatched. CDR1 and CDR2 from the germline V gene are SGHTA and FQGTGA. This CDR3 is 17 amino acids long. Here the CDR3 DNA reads TGTGCCAGCAGCTTCTTGGGAGGGGCTTCGGGCTCCTACGAGCAGTACTTC. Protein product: CASSFLGGASGSYEQYF. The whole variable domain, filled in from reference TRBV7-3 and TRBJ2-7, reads GAGVSQTPSNKVTEKGKYVELRCDPISGHTALYWYRQSLGQGPEFLIYFQGTGAADDSGLPNDRFFAVRPEGSVSTLKIQRTERGDSAVYLCASSFLGGASGSYEQYFGPGTRLTVT.